Listed below are T cell receptor beta chains from one sample, sequenced in a study of blood T cell repertoires in COVID-19. Sequenced by immunoSEQ multiplex PCR; TCRdb stores in-frame clones only, minus some. Among under 250,000 clones listed, approximately 85% were seen once. The sample consisted of peripheral blood. The origin of the receptors is a man in his fifties or sixties with acute or convalescent COVID-19. Each CDR3 is given with its conserved first and last residue. D genes are given only for firm matches. Part of the rows lack a size; the others show once, few, many or a class for expanded clones.

clone_size,d_call,j_call,v_call,cdr3_aa,cdr3_nt
.,.,TRBJ2-5,TRBV4-1,CASSQDRETQYF,TGCGCCAGCAGCCAAGACCGAGAGACCCAGTACTTC
.,.,TRBJ2-7,TRBV7-9,CASSLLGRGISGGEQYF,TGTGCCAGCAGCTTACTAGGTCGAGGGATTTCGGGTGGCGAGCAGTACTTC
.,.,TRBJ1-1,TRBV5-6,CASIGDGVFGTEAFF,TGTGCCAGCATCGGAGACGGGGTTTTTGGCACTGAAGCTTTCTTT
.,.,TRBJ2-2,TRBV29-1,CSVDRRQGGTGELFF,TGCAGCGTTGATCGGAGGCAGGGAGGCACCGGGGAGCTGTTTTTT
.,.,TRBJ2-6,TRBV9,CASSVPGSGANVLTF,TGTGCCAGCAGCGTACCGGGCTCTGGGGCCAACGTCCTGACTTTC
.,.,TRBJ2-1,TRBV19,CASSLTAYNEQFF,TGTGCCAGTAGCCTGACAGCCTACAATGAGCAGTTCTTC
once,TRBD1,TRBJ1-2,TRBV3-1/TRBV3-2,CASSRGTGLLYGYTF,TGTGCCAGCAGCCGAGGGACAGGACTACTCTATGGCTACACCTTC
.,TRBD1,TRBJ1-5,TRBV10-3,CAISAGGQGMDQPQHF,TGTGCCATCAGTGCGGGGGGACAGGGTATGGATCAGCCCCAGCATTTT
.,TRBD1,TRBJ1-2,TRBV7-8,CASSLARAGGGYGYTF,TGTGCCAGCAGCTTAGCGCGGGCAGGGGGCGGCTATGGCTACACCTTC
once,TRBD2,TRBJ2-7,TRBV28,CASSPPAPGTRYTEQYF,TGTGCCAGCAGCCCCCCAGCCCCCGGGACTAGATACACCGAGCAGTACTTC
.,TRBD1,TRBJ1-3,TRBV9,CASSVGTGAGNTIYF,TGTGCCAGCAGCGTAGGGACAGGGGCTGGAAACACCATATATTTT